These 23 T cell receptor beta chains were sequenced from one sample in a study of blood T cell repertoires in COVID-19. The repertoire was sequenced with immunoSEQ multiplex PCR; TCRdb's copy has only in-frame clones and lacks some. This table has 200,000 to 300,000 clones, 85% to 90% appearing once. The sample consisted of peripheral blood. Receptors originate from a woman in her thirties or forties with acute or convalescent COVID-19.

This rearrangement joins TRBV6-2 or TRBV6-3 to TRBJ1-2, with D possibly being TRBD1 (6 bases). CDR3 length: 14 amino acids. With 3 bases removed from V and 4 bases from J, the gap between germline ends came to 12 bases. Germline V gene lookup returns CDR1 MNHEY and CDR2 SVGEGT. The CDR3 DNA follows: TGTGCCAGCAGTTATATTTCAGGGGCCTATGGCTACACCTTC. Its protein is CASSYISGAYGYTF.

The rearrangement uses TRBV9 and TRBJ2-5; TRBD1 aligns across 7 bases. Germline values: CDR1 SGDLS, CDR2 YYNGEE. The trim removed 2 bases at V and 0 bases at J, leaving 1 base unmatched. This CDR3 comprises 14 residues. CDR3 in amino acids: CASSVTGYQETQYF. The CDR3 coding sequence is TGTGCCAGCAGCGTGACAGGGTACCAAGAGACCCAGTACTTC.

The chain recombines TRBV7-3 with TRBJ2-3; 9 bases are shared with TRBD2. V was clipped by 1 base and J by 4 bases; unmatched bases: 3. In germline, CDR1 is SGHTA, CDR2 FQGTGA. The CDR3 runs 15 residues. The CDR3 DNA is TGTGCCAGCAGCTTAAGTAGCGGGGGTTCAGATACGCAGTATTTT. Translated: CASSLSSGGSDTQYF.

With respect to this clone: The sample has other DNA sequences that encode this CDR3 too. The chain carries TRBV12-3 or TRBV12-4 and TRBJ1-1; the D gene is possibly TRBD1 (5 bases). The CDR3 sequence is 13 residues long. V was shortened by 3 bases and J by 0 bases, with 5 bases between the two germline ends. The chain's CDR3 is CASSLGLNTEAFF. CDR3 sequence (DNA): TGTGCCAGCAGTTTGGGGCTGAACACTGAAGCTTTCTTT.

A single count supports this clone. CDR3 residues: CASSGQGTGANVLTF. DNA for the CDR3: TGTGCCAGCAGCGGACAGGGTACTGGGGCCAACGTCCTGACTTTC. V gene TRBV2 combines with J gene TRBJ2-6; 8 bases align to TRBD1. This CDR3 is built from 15 residues. Losses at the gene ends were 6 bases for V and 2 bases for J; bases not matched to a gene: 3. Germline V CDR1 and CDR2: SNHLY, FYNNEI.

The CDR3 coding sequence is TGTGCCAGCGCCCCAGGCGGGACCTACGAGCAGTACGTC. Translating it yields CASAPGGTYEQYV. The genes are TRBV2 and TRBJ2-7, with D tentatively TRBD2 (6 bases). The CDR3 is 13 amino acids. Trimming took 8 bases from V and 2 from J, leaving 13 bases between them. The germline V gene encodes CDR1 SNHLY and CDR2 FYNNEI.

The rearrangement joins TRBV12-5 to TRBJ1-2; 7 positions match TRBD1. Trimming at V came to 4 bases and at J to 10 bases, leaving 9 bases not matched to a gene. Germline V gene lookup returns CDR1 LGHNT and CDR2 FRNRAP. This CDR3 region has 13 residues. The CDR3 DNA is TGTGCTAGTGGTTCCCGACAGGGTGGTGACTACACCTTC. Translation: CASGSRQGGDYTF.

This chain links TRBV7-9 with TRBJ1-1; TRBD1 might be the D (6 bases). CDR1 and CDR2 (germline): SEHNR, FQNEAQ (reference sequence). The CDR3 spans 14 residues. The V end lost 5 bases, the J end lost 1 base, and 11 bases lay between the germline ends. The CDR3 DNA is TGTGCCAGCAGCCCCTTGGGGGCGAACACTGAAGCTTTCTTT. Protein: CASSPLGANTEAFF.

The chain carries TRBV9 and TRBJ2-1; 10 bases are shared with TRBD2. The CDR3 runs 18 residues. V was clipped by 0 bases and J by 3 bases; unmatched bases: 9. Germline V gene lookup returns CDR1 SGDLS and CDR2 YYNGEE. CDR3 residues: CASSVEPSGGGGYNEQFF. CDR3 DNA sequence: TGTGCCAGCAGCGTAGAGCCTAGCGGGGGCGGGGGCTACAATGAGCAGTTCTTC.

The V and J genes are TRBV11-3 and TRBJ2-3, with 10 bases fitting TRBD2. The length of the CDR3 is 15 residues. Germline V gene data show CDR1 as SGHNT and CDR2 as YENEEA. V gave up 1 base and J gave up 6 bases; unmatched junction bases: 4. As DNA, the CDR3 is TGTGCCAGCAGCTTAGGGGGACTAGCGTCGGATACGCAGTATTTT. It codes for CASSLGGLASDTQYF.

This clone was counted a single time. This chain links TRBV3-1 (or the pseudogene TRBV3-2) with TRBJ2-5; 12 bases are shared with TRBD2. The CDR3 consists of 15 residues. CDR1 LGHDT and CDR2 YNNKEL come from the germline V gene (reference sequence). J gave up 1 base and V 5 bases, and 2 bases lay outside the gene matches. CDR3 bases: TGTGCCAGCAGCAAACTAGCGGGGGGCCAAGAGACCCAGTACTTC. Protein: CASSKLAGGQETQYF.

The chain employs TRBV5-1 and TRBJ1-1, with D possibly TRBD1 on 5 matching bases. Germline V CDR1 and CDR2: SGHRS, YFSETQ. CDR3 length: 15 amino acids. V lost 6 bases to trimming and J lost 2 bases, with 17 bases between them. This CDR3 is CASKPPGQGNTEAFF. Here the CDR3 DNA reads TGCGCCAGCAAGCCCCCAGGGCAGGGAAACACTGAAGCTTTCTTT. Using reference TRBV5-1 and TRBJ1-1 for the parts outside the CDR3, the full variable domain is KAGVTQTPRYLIKTRGQQVTLSCSPISGHRSVSWYQQTPGQGLQFLFEYFSETQRNKGNFPGRFSGRQFSNSRSEMNVSTLELGDSALYLCASKPPGQGNTEAFFGQGTRLTVV.

The gene calls are TRBV19 and TRBJ1-2; tentative D call: TRBD1 (6 bases). Germline V lookup: CDR1 LNHDA, CDR2 SQIVND (reference sequence). The CDR3 spans 16 residues. V was shortened by 0 bases and J by 0 bases, with 11 bases between the two germline ends. CDR3 nucleotide sequence: TGTGCCAGTAGTATAGATATCACAGGGCCTAACTATGGCTACACCTTC. This translates into CASSIDITGPNYGYTF.

V and J are TRBV27 and TRBJ1-5; D is unclear. The CDR3 covers 13 residues. CDR1 and CDR2 (germline): MNHEY, SMNVEV (reference sequence). Deletions cut 6 bases from V and 11 bases from J, with 17 bases between. CDR3 amino acids: CASSPPGILTQHF. Written as DNA, the CDR3 is TGTGCCAGCAGCCCTCCGGGAATTCTGACCCAGCATTTT.

This clone was observed a single time. This sequence joins TRBV2 and TRBJ1-5; unclear D gene. V dropped 7 bases and J dropped 9 bases, with 10 bases sitting between them. The germline V gene has CDR1 SNHLY and CDR2 FYNNEI. The length of the CDR3 is 11 residues. CDR3 coding DNA: TGTGCCAGCACAGGTAAAGGGCCCCAGCATTTT. Translated, it gives CASTGKGPQHF.

DNA for the CDR3: TGTGCCAGCAGCGTAGGCGGAGGAGCATCCTCAGGAAACACCATATATTTT. Its protein product is CASSVGGGASSGNTIYF. The rearrangement joins TRBV9 to TRBJ1-3; no definite D call. CDR1 is SGDLS and CDR2 is YYNGEE in the germline V gene. The length of the CDR3 is 17 residues. Trimming cost V 0 bases and J 4 bases, with 17 bases left between them.

The rearrangement joins TRBV10-2 to TRBJ2-3; 10 positions match TRBD2. Trimming took 6 bases from V and 5 from J; bases not matched to a gene: 5. The germline gives CDR1 WSHSY, CDR2 SAAADI. The CDR3 has 14 amino acids. The CDR3: CASSEAGGRDTQYF. CDR3 nucleotides: TGCGCCAGCAGCGAAGCGGGGGGGCGAGATACGCAGTATTTT.

As DNA, the CDR3 is TGTGCCAGCAGCTTGGCAGGGGGCGTAATCCCACCCCTCCACTTT. This codes for CASSLAGGVIPPLHF. The rearrangement uses TRBV5-4 and TRBJ1-6; 8 bases agree with TRBD1. This CDR3 is 15 amino acids long. CDR1 is SGHNT and CDR2 is YYREEE in the germline V gene (reference sequence). The trim removed 0 bases at V and 11 bases at J, leaving 7 bases unmatched.

The chain is built from TRBV15 and TRBJ1-2; D possibly corresponds to TRBD1 (5 bases). The V and J ends lost 0 bases and 7 bases respectively, with 15 bases between them. The CDR3 loop spans 15 amino acids. Germline V gene data show CDR1 as LNHNV and CDR2 as YYDKDF (reference sequence). The CDR3 sequence: CATSRDLGRGGGYTF. The CDR3 DNA reads as TGTGCCACCAGCAGAGATCTGGGGAGGGGAGGTGGCTACACCTTC.

The chain is built from TRBV7-2 and TRBJ1-2; D is uncertain. V was pared by 3 bases and J by 0 bases, with 5 bases between. The germline CDR1 and CDR2 sequences are SGHTA and FQGNSA. The CDR3 is made up of 13 amino acids. The CDR3 protein is CASSLTPNYGYTF. CDR3 nucleotide sequence: TGTGCCAGCAGCTTGACACCTAACTATGGCTACACCTTC.

The V and J genes are TRBV7-2 and TRBJ1-2; 7 bases match TRBD1. V was clipped by 5 bases and J by 4 bases; unmatched bases: 7. This CDR3 contains 14 residues. Germline-derived CDR1 and CDR2 are SGHTA and FQGNSA. The CDR3 loop reads CASSQRQGPYGYTF. The DNA of the CDR3 is TGTGCCAGCAGCCAACGACAGGGCCCCTATGGCTACACCTTC.

This clone was seen once. The V and J genes are TRBV5-1 and TRBJ1-3; tentatively, D is TRBD1 (5 bases). Trimming left V 0 bases short and J 0 bases short, with 10 bases between. Germline V gene lookup returns CDR1 SGHRS and CDR2 YFSETQ. CDR3 length: 16 amino acids. CDR3 DNA: TGCGCCAGCAGCTTGGGTTCGGGGGACTCTGGAAACACCATATATTTT. Protein: CASSLGSGDSGNTIYF.

The chain couples TRBV5-1 to TRBJ2-3; 7 bases match TRBD1. The CDR3 is 14 residues long. From germline, CDR1 is SGHRS and CDR2 YFSETQ. Trimming cost V 6 bases and J 0 bases; bases outside gene matches: 4. The CDR3 DNA reads TGCGCCAGCAAGGGGGCCACAAGCACAGATACGCAGTATTTT. Translation: CASKGATSTDTQYF.